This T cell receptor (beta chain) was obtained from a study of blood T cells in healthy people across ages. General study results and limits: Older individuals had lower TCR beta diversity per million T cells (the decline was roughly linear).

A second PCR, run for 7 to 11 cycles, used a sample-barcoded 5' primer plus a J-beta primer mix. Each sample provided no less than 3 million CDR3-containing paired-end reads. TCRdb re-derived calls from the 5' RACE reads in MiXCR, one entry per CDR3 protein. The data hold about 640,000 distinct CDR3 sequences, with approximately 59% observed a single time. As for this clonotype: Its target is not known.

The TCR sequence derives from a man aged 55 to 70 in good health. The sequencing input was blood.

The CDR3 reads CSAIRGGEQETQYF. The CDR3 bases are TGCAGTGCTATTCGCGGGGGAGAACAAGAGACCCAGTACTTC. This sequence joins TRBV20-1 and TRBJ2-5; 7 bases fit TRBD2. The CDR3 loop spans 14 amino acids. The V gene's germline CDR1 is DFQATT and CDR2 SNEGSKA (reference sequence). The J segment lost 2 bases and the V segment lost 4 bases, leaving 7 bases of the junction unmatched.